These 22 T cell receptor beta chains share one sample of origin, sequenced in a study of blood T cells in healthy people across ages. Primed by a sample-barcoded 5' primer and a J-beta primer mix, a second PCR proceeded for 7 to 11 cycles. TCRdb reprocessed the 5' RACE reads via MiXCR and lists one record per CDR3 protein. The data contain hundreds of thousands of distinct CDR3 sequences, around half of them singletons. The sequenced sample consisted of blood. Every receptor here comes from a man aged 80 or over in good health.

This chain connects TRBV12-3 or TRBV12-4 to TRBJ1-2; tentatively, D is TRBD1 (5 bases). The CDR3 runs 15 residues. Trimming took off 2 bases at V and 8 bases at J, with 18 bases between the two ends. CDR3 loop: CASSLQEGRGKGYTF. In DNA form, the CDR3 reads TGTGCCAGCAGTTTACAGGAGGGGCGCGGGAAAGGCTACACCTTC.

V usage is TRBV6-5 and J usage is TRBJ2-3; D uncertain. CDR1 MNHEY and CDR2 SVGAGI come from the germline V gene. Deletions cut 9 bases from V and 5 bases from J, with 15 bases between. This CDR3 has 13 residues. The CDR3 region is CASAWAPEDTQYF. In nucleotides, the CDR3 is TGTGCCAGTGCCTGGGCTCCTGAAGATACGCAGTATTTT.

The V call is TRBV6-6, the J call TRBJ2-2; the match to TRBD1 covers 10 bases. This CDR3 has 15 amino acids. Trimming cost V 5 bases and J 4 bases; bases outside gene matches: 4. Germline CDR1 and CDR2: MNHNY and SVGAGI (reference sequence). The CDR3: CASSPRTGGTGELFF. The CDR3 region has the DNA TGTGCCAGCAGTCCCCGGACAGGGGGCACCGGGGAGCTGTTTTTT.

The table lists this clonotype with a few counts. The rearrangement joins TRBV20-1 to TRBJ2-7, with D tentatively TRBD1 (6 bases). CDR3 length: 11 amino acids. Trimming removed 8 bases at V and 3 bases at J, with 11 bases between. Germline V gene lookup returns CDR1 DFQATT and CDR2 SNEGSKA (reference sequence). The CDR3: CSLTGSYEQYF. The CDR3 DNA reads TGCAGTCTAACAGGGAGCTACGAGCAGTACTTC.

The chain is built from TRBV4-2 and TRBJ2-1; tentative D call: TRBD1 (5 bases). Germline V gene data show CDR1 as LGHNA and CDR2 as YNFKEQ. This CDR3 spans 17 amino acids. Trimming removed 1 base at V and 0 bases at J, with 13 bases between. In DNA, the CDR3 is TGTGCCAGCAGCCAAGTCTGGGGCCAGAGCTCCTACAATGAGCAGTTCTTC. As protein: CASSQVWGQSSYNEQFF.

This clonotype was counted between two and nine times. The rearrangement links TRBV7-2 to TRBJ2-3, with 16 positions matching TRBD2. The germline gives CDR1 SGHTA, CDR2 FQGNSA. Losses at the gene ends were 4 bases for V and 5 bases for J; bases not matched to a gene: 6. CDR3 length: 17 amino acids. The CDR3 loop is CASSWGTSGRGKDTQYF. The CDR3 coding sequence is TGTGCCAGCAGCTGGGGGACTAGCGGGAGGGGAAAAGATACGCAGTATTTT.

The chain couples TRBV12-5 to TRBJ2-5; 7 bases match TRBD2. CDR3 length equals 14 residues. The V and J ends lost 6 bases and 2 bases, in that order; junction bases with no gene match: 6. The germline V gene has CDR1 LGHNT and CDR2 FRNRAP. CDR3 amino acids: CASGAGGGQETQYF. The CDR3 DNA reads TGTGCTAGTGGCGCGGGCGGGGGTCAAGAGACCCAGTACTTC.

This sequence joins TRBV10-3 and TRBJ2-3; D is ambiguous. This CDR3 is 14 amino acids long. Deletions cut 5 bases from V and 2 bases from J, with 11 bases between. Germline V lookup: CDR1 ENHRY, CDR2 SYGVKD. The chain's CDR3 is CAISRGLDTDTQYF. CDR3 in DNA: TGTGCCATCAGTCGAGGTCTGGACACAGATACGCAGTATTTT.

The chain links TRBV7-8 to TRBJ2-2; 7 bases match TRBD1. The germline V gene encodes CDR1 SGHVS and CDR2 FQNEAQ. CDR3 length: 16 amino acids. V dropped 5 bases and J dropped 1; count of bases not matched to a gene: 7. CDR3 loop: CASSQSRTGNTGELFF. CDR3 coding DNA: TGTGCCAGCAGCCAGTCGAGGACAGGGAACACCGGGGAGCTGTTTTTT.

This chain joins TRBV6-5 and TRBJ1-2; no definite D call. In germline, CDR1 is MNHEY, CDR2 SVGAGI. Trimming removed 0 bases from V and 4 bases from J, with 9 bases in between. The CDR3 sequence is 14 residues long. CDR3 nucleotides: TGTGCCAGCAGTTACTCGACTCCTCTCTATGGCTACACCTTC. This codes for CASSYSTPLYGYTF.

The sample holds a few counts of this clonotype. This sequence joins TRBV3-1 and TRBJ1-2, with D unresolved. With 1 base removed from V and 11 bases from J, the gap between germline ends came to 20 bases. Germline V lookup: CDR1 LGHDT, CDR2 YNNKEL (reference sequence). There are 15 residues in the CDR3. The CDR3: CASSQGYPGGPGYTF. DNA of the CDR3: TGTGCCAGCAGCCAAGGGTACCCGGGCGGGCCGGGGTACACCTTC.

The chain recombines TRBV15 with TRBJ2-1; 11 bases map to TRBD1. Germline-derived CDR1 and CDR2 are LNHNV and YYDKDF (reference sequence). This CDR3 contains 16 residues. Trimming cost V 5 bases and J 6 bases; bases outside gene matches: 9. The CDR3 DNA reads TGTGCCACCAGCGGGCCGGGACAGGGGGAGGGCAATGAGCAGTTCTTC. It is translated as CATSGPGQGEGNEQFF.

This clonotype came up a few times. The chain couples TRBV6-5 to TRBJ1-1, with D uncertain. Germline CDR1 is MNHEY and CDR2 is SVGAGI. CDR3 size: 13 residues. V lost 3 bases and J lost 5, with 10 bases in between. The CDR3 loop reads CASSYRHGTEAFF. CDR3 DNA sequence: TGTGCCAGCAGTTATCGACACGGGACTGAAGCTTTCTTT.

This clonotype was seen at least ten times. The chain joins TRBV28 to TRBJ1-2; TRBD1 might be the D (5 bases). Germline assignment: CDR1 MDHEN and CDR2 SYDVKM. CDR3 length: 15 residues. With 6 bases removed from V and 8 bases from J, the gap between germline ends came to 22 bases. Here the CDR3 DNA reads TGTGCCAGCAGCCTATCGGGACTCCGGACGTCGGGCTACACCTTC. It is translated as CASSLSGLRTSGYTF.

The sample holds a few counts of this clonotype. This chain connects TRBV9 to TRBJ2-4; 9 positions agree with TRBD2. There are 16 residues in the CDR3. In germline, CDR1 is SGDLS, CDR2 YYNGEE. Trimming removed 0 bases from V and 5 bases from J; junction bases left unmatched: 6. Written as DNA, the CDR3 is TGTGCCAGCAGCGTAGATGCGGGGGGGGGCGAAAACATTCAGTACTTC. Translated, it gives CASSVDAGGGENIQYF.

The V and J genes are TRBV20-1 and TRBJ1-2; possibly TRBD1 for D (5 bases). This CDR3 is 13 amino acids long. The ends were cut back, 0 bases at V and 5 bases at J, with 10 bases in the middle. Germline V gives CDR1 DFQATT, CDR2 SNEGSKA (reference sequence). CDR3 nucleotide sequence: TGCAGTGCTAGAGATTCCAGGGAATATGGCTACACCTTC. It encodes CSARDSREYGYTF.

This chain joins TRBV24-1 and TRBJ2-1; 8 nucleotides match TRBD2. The V gene's germline CDR1 is KGHDR and CDR2 SFDVKD. The V segment lost 7 bases and the J segment 4 bases; nucleotides outside the gene matches: 5. The CDR3 is 14 residues long. The CDR3 protein is CATRNSGVYNEQFF. As DNA, the CDR3 is TGTGCCACCAGAAATAGCGGGGTATACAATGAGCAGTTCTTC.

This rearrangement joins TRBV27 to TRBJ2-1, with D hard to call. The CDR3 covers 13 residues. Trimming removed 8 bases at V and 8 bases at J, with 16 bases between. The germline gives CDR1 MNHEY, CDR2 SMNVEV (reference sequence). The CDR3 sequence is CASGPTWVDEQFF. In DNA form, the CDR3 reads TGTGCCAGCGGTCCCACGTGGGTGGATGAGCAGTTCTTC.

This clonotype was detected once. The chain carries TRBV20-1 and TRBJ1-1; D not certain. The germline V gene encodes CDR1 DFQATT and CDR2 SNEGSKA (reference sequence). Trimming removed 2 bases at V and 0 bases at J, with 7 bases between. CDR3 size: 13 residues. The CDR3 region has the DNA TGCAGTGCTAGAAAGGCTCTGAACACTGAAGCTTTCTTT. Amino acids: CSARKALNTEAFF.

This chain uses TRBV20-1 with TRBJ2-5; D perhaps matches TRBD1 (5 bases). The CDR3 contains 14 residues. V lost 0 bases and J 1 base, leaving 9 bases between the germline ends. CDR1 is DFQATT and CDR2 is SNEGSKA in the germline V gene (reference sequence). The CDR3 DNA reads TGCAGTGCTAGAGATCCCCAGGGCCAAGAGACCCAGTACTTC. Its translation: CSARDPQGQETQYF.

This clonotype was detected only a few times. This chain joins TRBV20-1 and TRBJ2-1, with no clear D. Per germline, CDR1 DFQATT and CDR2 SNEGSKA (reference sequence). CDR3 length: 17 residues. V lost 0 bases, J lost 0 bases, and 15 bases lay in between. Here the CDR3 reads CSARDPAGLSSYNEQFF. The DNA of the CDR3 is TGCAGTGCTAGAGATCCGGCAGGTTTAAGCTCCTACAATGAGCAGTTCTTC.

This clonotype has just a few counts. This chain uses TRBV29-1 with TRBJ1-2, with unresolved D. The CDR3 has 11 amino acids. Per the germline V gene, CDR1 is SQVTM and CDR2 is ANQGSEA. V was shortened by 5 bases and J by 7 bases, with 11 bases between the two germline ends. CDR3 amino acids: CSVKDPVGYTF. In DNA, the CDR3 is TGCAGCGTTAAGGATCCAGTTGGCTACACCTTC.